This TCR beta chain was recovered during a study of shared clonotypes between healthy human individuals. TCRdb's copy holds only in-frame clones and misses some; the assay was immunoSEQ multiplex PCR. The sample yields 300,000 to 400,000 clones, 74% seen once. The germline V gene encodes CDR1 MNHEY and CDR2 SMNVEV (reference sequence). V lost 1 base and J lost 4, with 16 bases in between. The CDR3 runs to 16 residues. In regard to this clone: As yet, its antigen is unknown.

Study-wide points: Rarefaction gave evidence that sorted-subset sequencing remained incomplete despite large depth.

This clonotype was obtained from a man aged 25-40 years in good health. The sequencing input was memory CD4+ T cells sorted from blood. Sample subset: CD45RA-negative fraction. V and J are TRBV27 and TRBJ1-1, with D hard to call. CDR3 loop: CASSLFFAHTLTEAFF. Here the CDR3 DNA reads TGTGCCAGCAGTTTATTCTTCGCTCACACTCTCACTGAAGCTTTCTTT.